Listed here are 3 T cell receptor beta chains from one sample, sequenced in a study of T cell responses to AZD1222 COVID-19 vaccine. The data were produced by immunoSEQ multiplex PCR, yet TCRdb's version contains in-frame clones alone and is incomplete. This sample has some 120,000 clones, with roughly nine tenths found just once. The material was peripheral blood, obtained on day 0 of AZD1222 vaccination. The receptor source for this set is an adult in good health.

This rearrangement joins TRBV29-1 to TRBJ2-1; D is uncertain. V was cut by 6 bases and J by 5 bases, with 17 bases left in between. From germline, CDR1 is SQVTM and CDR2 ANQGSEA. This CDR3 is 14 amino acids long. The CDR3 bases are TGCAGCGTGAACGGCGCCGCTTTCGACAATGAGCAGTTCTTC. This codes for CSVNGAAFDNEQFF.

V usage is TRBV27 and J usage is TRBJ2-4; no definite D call. The germline gives CDR1 MNHEY, CDR2 SMNVEV (reference sequence). V was cut by 3 bases and J by 2 bases, with 11 bases left in between. The CDR3 sequence is 15 residues long. The CDR3 region is CASSLGWQSKNIQYF. The CDR3 DNA follows: TGTGCCAGCAGTTTGGGATGGCAGTCCAAAAACATTCAGTACTTC.

This rearrangement joins TRBV30 to TRBJ1-2, with 10 bases identical to TRBD1. With 0 bases clipped from V and 6 bases from J, the junction kept 7 bases outside the gene matches. The germline V gene has CDR1 GTSNPN and CDR2 SVGIG (reference sequence). This CDR3 comprises 15 residues. CDR3 in DNA: TGTGCCTGGAGTGTACCGGGACAGGGGAAGGATGGCTACACCTTC. This encodes CAWSVPGQGKDGYTF.